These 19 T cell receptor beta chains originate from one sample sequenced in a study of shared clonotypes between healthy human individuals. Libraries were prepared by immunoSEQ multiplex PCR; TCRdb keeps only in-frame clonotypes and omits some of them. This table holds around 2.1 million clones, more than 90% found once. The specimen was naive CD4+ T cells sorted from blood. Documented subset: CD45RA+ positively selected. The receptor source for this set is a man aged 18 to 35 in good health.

This chain's CDR3 is CASSPDRADSGYTF. The DNA for the CDR3 is TGTGCCAGCAGCCCCGACAGGGCGGATTCAGGCTACACCTTC. The chain uses TRBV5-6 and TRBJ1-2; 7 bases map to TRBD1. The germline gives CDR1 SGHDT, CDR2 YYEEEE. The CDR3 totals 14 residues. With V trimmed by 4 bases and J by 8 bases, 11 bases remained unmatched.

CDR3 DNA sequence: TGTGCCAGCCAACCGGGGACAGGGAGTACCGGGGAGCTGTTTTTT. This translates into CASQPGTGSTGELFF. J is TRBJ2-2 and V is TRBV6-1; 9 nucleotides line up with TRBD1. CDR1 is MNHNS, CDR2 SASEGT, per germline. This CDR3 is built from 15 residues. The V gene end was trimmed by 8 bases and the J gene end by 5 bases; junction bases not matched to a gene: 9.

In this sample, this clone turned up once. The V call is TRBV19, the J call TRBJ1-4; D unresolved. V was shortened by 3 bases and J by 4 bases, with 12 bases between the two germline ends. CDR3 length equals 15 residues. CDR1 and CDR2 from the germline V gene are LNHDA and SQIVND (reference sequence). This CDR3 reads CASSIGGIINEKLFF. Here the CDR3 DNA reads TGTGCCAGTAGTATTGGAGGGATTATTAATGAAAAACTGTTTTTT.

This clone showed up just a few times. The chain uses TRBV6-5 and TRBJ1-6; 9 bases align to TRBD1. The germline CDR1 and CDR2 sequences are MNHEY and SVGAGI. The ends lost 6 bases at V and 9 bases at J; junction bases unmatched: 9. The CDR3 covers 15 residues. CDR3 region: CASSYAGTGISPLHF. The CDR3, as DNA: TGTGCCAGCAGCTACGCCGGGACAGGGATTTCACCCCTCCACTTT.

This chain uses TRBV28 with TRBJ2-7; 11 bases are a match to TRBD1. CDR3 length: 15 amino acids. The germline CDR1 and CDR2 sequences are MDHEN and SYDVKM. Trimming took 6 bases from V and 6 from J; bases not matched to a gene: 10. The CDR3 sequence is CASSKTGQGVSEQYF. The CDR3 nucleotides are TGTGCCAGCAGCAAAACGGGACAGGGGGTCTCCGAGCAGTACTTC.

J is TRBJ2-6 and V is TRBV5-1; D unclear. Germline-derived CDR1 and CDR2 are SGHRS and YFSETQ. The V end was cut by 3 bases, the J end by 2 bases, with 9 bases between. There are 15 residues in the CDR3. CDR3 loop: CASSWDDTGANVLTF. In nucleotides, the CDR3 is TGCGCCAGCAGCTGGGATGACACTGGGGCCAACGTCCTGACTTTC. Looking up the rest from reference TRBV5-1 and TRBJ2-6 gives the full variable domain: KAGVTQTPRYLIKTRGQQVTLSCSPISGHRSVSWYQQTPGQGLQFLFEYFSETQRNKGNFPGRFSGRQFSNSRSEMNVSTLELGDSALYLCASSWDDTGANVLTFGAGSRLTVL.

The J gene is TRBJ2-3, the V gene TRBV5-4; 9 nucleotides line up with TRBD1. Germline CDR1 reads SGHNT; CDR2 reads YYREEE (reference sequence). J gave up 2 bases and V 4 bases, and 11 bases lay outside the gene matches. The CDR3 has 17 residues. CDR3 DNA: TGTGCCAGCAGCACAAACCGGGGACAGGGAATCACAGATACGCAGTATTTT. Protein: CASSTNRGQGITDTQYF.

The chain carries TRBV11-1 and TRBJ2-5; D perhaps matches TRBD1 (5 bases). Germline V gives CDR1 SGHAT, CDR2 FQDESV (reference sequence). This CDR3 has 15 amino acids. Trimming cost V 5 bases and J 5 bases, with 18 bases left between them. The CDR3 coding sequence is TGTGCCAGCAGCCTAGGCCCAGGGTTGGGGGAGACCCAGTACTTC. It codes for CASSLGPGLGETQYF.

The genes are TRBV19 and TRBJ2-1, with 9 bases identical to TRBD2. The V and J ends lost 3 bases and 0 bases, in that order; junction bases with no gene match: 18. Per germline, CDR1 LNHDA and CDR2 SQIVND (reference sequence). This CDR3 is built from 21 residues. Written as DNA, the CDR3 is TGTGCCAGTAGTATTGGCCGGAAGCGGGGGGCTCCCTTTAGCTCCTACAATGAGCAGTTCTTC. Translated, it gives CASSIGRKRGAPFSSYNEQFF. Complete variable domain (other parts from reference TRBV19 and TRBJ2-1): DGGITQSPKYLFRKEGQNVTLSCEQNLNHDAMYWYRQDPGQGLRLIYYSQIVNDFQKGDIAEGYSVSREKKESFPLTVTSAQKNPTAFYLCASSIGRKRGAPFSSYNEQFFGPGTRLTVL.

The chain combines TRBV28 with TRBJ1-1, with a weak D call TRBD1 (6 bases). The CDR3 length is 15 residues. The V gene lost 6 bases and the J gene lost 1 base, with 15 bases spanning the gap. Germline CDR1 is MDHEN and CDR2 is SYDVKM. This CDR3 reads CASSRLGTRNTEAFF. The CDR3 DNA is TGTGCCAGCAGCCGCCTCGGGACACGGAACACTGAAGCTTTCTTT.

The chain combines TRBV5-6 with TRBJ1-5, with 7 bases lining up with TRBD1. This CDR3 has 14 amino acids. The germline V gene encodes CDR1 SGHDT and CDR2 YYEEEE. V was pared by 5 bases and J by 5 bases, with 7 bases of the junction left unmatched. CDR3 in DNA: TGTGCCAGCAGTCGCCAGGGGGATCATCAGCCCCAGCATTTT. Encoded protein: CASSRQGDHQPQHF.

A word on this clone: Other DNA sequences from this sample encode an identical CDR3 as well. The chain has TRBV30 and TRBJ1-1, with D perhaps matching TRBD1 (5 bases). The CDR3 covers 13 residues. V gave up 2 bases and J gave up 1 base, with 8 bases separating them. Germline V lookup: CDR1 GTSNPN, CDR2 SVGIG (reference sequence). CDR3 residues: CAWSSQGNTEAFF. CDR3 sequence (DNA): TGTGCCTGGAGTTCCCAGGGGAACACTGAAGCTTTCTTT.

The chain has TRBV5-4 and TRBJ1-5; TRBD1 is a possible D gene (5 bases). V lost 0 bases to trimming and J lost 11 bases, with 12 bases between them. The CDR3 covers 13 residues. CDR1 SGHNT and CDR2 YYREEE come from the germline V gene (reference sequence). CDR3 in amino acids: CASSLDEGRAQHF. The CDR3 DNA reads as TGTGCCAGCAGCTTGGACGAGGGGCGGGCCCAGCATTTT.

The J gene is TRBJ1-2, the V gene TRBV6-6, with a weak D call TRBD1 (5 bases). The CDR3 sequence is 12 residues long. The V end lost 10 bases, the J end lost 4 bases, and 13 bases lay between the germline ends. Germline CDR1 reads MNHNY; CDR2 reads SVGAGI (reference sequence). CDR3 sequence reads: CATAGRIYGYTF. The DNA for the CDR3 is TGTGCCACCGCGGGACGGATCTATGGCTACACCTTC.

The CDR3 DNA follows: TGTGCCTGGAGTTCAGGGAGGCGAGCTTTCTTT. This codes for CAWSSGRRAFF. The chain links TRBV30 to TRBJ1-1, with D possibly TRBD1 on 5 matching bases. There are 11 residues in the CDR3. The V gene lost 2 bases and the J gene lost 10 bases, with 11 bases spanning the gap. Germline CDR1 is GTSNPN and CDR2 is SVGIG (reference sequence).

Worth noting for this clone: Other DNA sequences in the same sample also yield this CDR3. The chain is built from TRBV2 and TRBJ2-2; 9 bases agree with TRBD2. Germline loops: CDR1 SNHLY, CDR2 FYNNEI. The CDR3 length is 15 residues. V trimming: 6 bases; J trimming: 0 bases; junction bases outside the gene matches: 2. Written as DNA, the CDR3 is TGTGCCAGCAGCTCTAGCGGGGCGAACACCGGGGAGCTGTTTTTT. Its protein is CASSSSGANTGELFF.

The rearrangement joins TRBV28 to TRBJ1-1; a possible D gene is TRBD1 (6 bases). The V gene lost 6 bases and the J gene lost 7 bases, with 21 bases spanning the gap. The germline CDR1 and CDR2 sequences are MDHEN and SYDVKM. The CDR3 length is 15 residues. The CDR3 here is CASRTIIRGPLEAFF. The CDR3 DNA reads TGTGCCAGCAGGACTATAATCCGGGGGCCTCTTGAAGCTTTCTTT.

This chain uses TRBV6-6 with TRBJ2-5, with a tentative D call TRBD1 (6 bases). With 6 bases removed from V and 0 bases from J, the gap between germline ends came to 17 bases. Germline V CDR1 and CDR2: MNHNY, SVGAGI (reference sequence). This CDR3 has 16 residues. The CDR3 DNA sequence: TGTGCCAGCAGGGGATGGGCAGGGGAGAACCAAGAGACCCAGTACTTC. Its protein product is CASRGWAGENQETQYF.

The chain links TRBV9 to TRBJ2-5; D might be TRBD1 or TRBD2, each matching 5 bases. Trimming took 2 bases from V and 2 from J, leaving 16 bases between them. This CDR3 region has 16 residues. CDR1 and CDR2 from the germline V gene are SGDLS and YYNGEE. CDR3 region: CASSVRAWGIQETQYF. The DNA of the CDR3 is TGTGCCAGCAGCGTTAGGGCCTGGGGGATTCAAGAGACCCAGTACTTC.